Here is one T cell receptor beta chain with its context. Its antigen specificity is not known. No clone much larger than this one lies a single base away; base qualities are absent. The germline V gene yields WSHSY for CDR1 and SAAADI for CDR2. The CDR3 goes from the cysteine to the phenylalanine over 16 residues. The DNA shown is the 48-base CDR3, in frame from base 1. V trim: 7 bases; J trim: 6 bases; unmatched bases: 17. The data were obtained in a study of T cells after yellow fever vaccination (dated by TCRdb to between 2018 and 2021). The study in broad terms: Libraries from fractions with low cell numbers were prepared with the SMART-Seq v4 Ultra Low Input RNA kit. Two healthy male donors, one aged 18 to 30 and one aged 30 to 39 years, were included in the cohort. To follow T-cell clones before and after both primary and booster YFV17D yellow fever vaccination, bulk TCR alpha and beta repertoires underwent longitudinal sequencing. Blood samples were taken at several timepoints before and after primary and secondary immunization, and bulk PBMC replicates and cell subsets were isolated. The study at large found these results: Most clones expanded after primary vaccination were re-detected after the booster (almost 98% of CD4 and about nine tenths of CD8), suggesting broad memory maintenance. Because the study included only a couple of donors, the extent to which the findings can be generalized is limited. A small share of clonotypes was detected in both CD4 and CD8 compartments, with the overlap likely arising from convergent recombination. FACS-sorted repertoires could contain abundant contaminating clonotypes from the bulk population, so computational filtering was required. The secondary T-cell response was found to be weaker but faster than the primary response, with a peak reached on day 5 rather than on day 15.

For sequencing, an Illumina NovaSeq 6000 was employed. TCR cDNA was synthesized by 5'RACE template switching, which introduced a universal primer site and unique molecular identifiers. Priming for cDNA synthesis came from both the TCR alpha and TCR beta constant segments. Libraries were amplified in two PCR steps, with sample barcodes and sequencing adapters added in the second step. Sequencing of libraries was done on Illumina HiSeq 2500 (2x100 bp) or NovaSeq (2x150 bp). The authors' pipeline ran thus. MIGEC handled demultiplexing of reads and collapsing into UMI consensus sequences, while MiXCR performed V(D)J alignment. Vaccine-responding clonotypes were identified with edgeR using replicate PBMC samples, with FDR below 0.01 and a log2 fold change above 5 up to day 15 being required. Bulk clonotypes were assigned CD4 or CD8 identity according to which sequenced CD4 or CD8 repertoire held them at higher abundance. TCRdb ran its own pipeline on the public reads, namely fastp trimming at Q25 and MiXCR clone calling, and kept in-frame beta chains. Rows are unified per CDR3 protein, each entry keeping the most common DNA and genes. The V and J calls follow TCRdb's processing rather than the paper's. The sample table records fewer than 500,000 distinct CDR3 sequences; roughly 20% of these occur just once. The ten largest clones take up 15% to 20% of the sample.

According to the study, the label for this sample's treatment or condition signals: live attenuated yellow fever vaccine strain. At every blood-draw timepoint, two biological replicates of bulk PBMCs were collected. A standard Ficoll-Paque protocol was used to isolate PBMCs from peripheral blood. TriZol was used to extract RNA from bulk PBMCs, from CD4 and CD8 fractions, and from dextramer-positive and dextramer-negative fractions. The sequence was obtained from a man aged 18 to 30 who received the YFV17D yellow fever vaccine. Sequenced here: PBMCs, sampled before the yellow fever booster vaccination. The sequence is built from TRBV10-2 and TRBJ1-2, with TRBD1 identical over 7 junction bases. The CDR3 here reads CASNEYAETGKDGYTF. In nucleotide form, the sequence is TGCGCCAGCAACGAATATGCGGAGACAGGGAAGGATGGCTACACCTTC.